This T cell receptor beta chain was recorded in a study of response to subunit inactivated influenza vaccine (dated by TCRdb to the late 2010s). Describing the broader study: The study used deep quantitative T cell receptor repertoire profiling to track responses to a trivalent subunit inactivated influenza vaccine.

CDR1 and CDR2 are drawn from the germline V gene: SQVTM, ANQGSEA. The CDR3, cysteine through phenylalanine, is 14 amino acids long. Only the CDR3 DNA stays, 42 bases, in frame from base 1. Trimming removed 2 bases from V and 5 bases from J; the gene matches leave 3 bases unexplained. Reading the label with the study, this specimen's time point is: 40 to 45 days after influenza vaccine administration. Library construction relied on RT-PCR. The instrument given in TCRdb is Illumina HiSeq 2500. TCRdb passed the public sequencing reads through fastp at Q25 and MiXCR, retaining productive beta sequences. Duplicate CDR3 protein sequences are folded into a single record with the most common DNA and genes. This sample is represented by hundreds of thousands of distinct CDR3 sequences; roughly 9.7% of them were singletons. Clones ranked in the top ten supply more than 10% of the sample. This clonotype was seen a few times. Its antigen remains undetermined. It has no much larger one-base neighbor in the sample; base qualities were not kept.

Findings and caveats that apply to the study as a whole: It was suggested by the authors that each seasonal influenza vaccination may recruit only a limited number of new T cells.

The receptor was derived from a man aged 50-59 years who received an inactivated influenza vaccine. Donor details come from another sample of the same person, matched by shared clones. This receptor chain uses TRBV29-1 and TRBJ2-2, and 9 junctional nucleotides match TRBD1. The sequencing here drew on PBMCs from blood, taken roughly 45 days after vaccination. The CDR3 in this case is CSVELGQGTGELFF. The DNA sequence reads TGCAGCGTTGAATTGGGACAGGGTACCGGGGAGCTGTTTTTT.